Listed below are T cell receptor beta chains from one sample, sequenced in a study of T cell responses to AZD1222 COVID-19 vaccine. Assay: immunoSEQ multiplex PCR; the TCRdb copy retains only in-frame clones and omits some. This sample has 150,000 to 200,000 clones, with 75% to 90% found just once. The source was peripheral blood, collected on day 0 of AZD1222 vaccination. Source of these receptors: an adult in good health. CDR3s leave out the opening cysteine and the closing phenylalanine or tryptophan.

j_call v_call cdr3_length cdr3_aa
TRBJ2-1 TRBV10-3 11 ATSGGSYNEQF
TRBJ1-5 TRBV15 12 ATSSRGSNQPQH
TRBJ2-1 TRBV6-2/TRBV6-3 14 ASSSRTGVVYNEQF
TRBJ2-6 TRBV18 12 ASSPYSGANVLT
TRBJ2-5 TRBV7-8 11 ASRSRGSETQY
TRBJ1-3 TRBV6-5 12 ASSSGSSGNTIY
TRBJ1-5 TRBV19 13 ASSIEVHSNQPQH
TRBJ1-6 TRBV6-2/TRBV6-3 15 ASSYLRFPDYNSPLH
TRBJ2-5 TRBV7-2 12 ASSLGANQETQY
TRBJ2-1 TRBV5-1 13 ASSLATGTHNEQF